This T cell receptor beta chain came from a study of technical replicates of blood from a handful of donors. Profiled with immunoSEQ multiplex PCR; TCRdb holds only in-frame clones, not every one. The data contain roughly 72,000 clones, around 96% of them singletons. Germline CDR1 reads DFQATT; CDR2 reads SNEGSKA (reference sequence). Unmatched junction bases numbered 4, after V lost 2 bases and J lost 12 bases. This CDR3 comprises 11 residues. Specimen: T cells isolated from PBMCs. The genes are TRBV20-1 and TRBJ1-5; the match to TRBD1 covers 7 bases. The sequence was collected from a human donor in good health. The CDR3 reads CSARSDRVQHF. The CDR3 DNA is TGCAGTGCTAGATCAGACAGGGTCCAGCATTTT.